This is a list of T cell receptor beta chains from one sample in a study of Ad26.COV2.S vaccination and SARS-CoV-2 variants. The assay was immunoSEQ multiplex PCR, and TCRdb's table has in-frame clones only and misses some. The sample lists about 480,000 clones, around 90% occurring once. Sample: peripheral blood, taken in a trial of Ad26.COV2.S vaccine versus placebo. The source is a person between 18 and 60 years old who received the Ad26.COV2.S COVID-19 vaccine or a placebo. Each CDR3 is given with its conserved first and last residue. D genes are given only for firm matches.

CDR3aa: CASSLAPRPGMGQPQHF
d_gene: -
v_gene: TRBV7-8

CDR3aa: CASSQDPNQPQHF
d_gene: -
v_gene: TRBV4-1

CDR3aa: CASSLDLHTDTQYF
d_gene: -
v_gene: TRBV6-6

CDR3aa: CASSSQNRNEKLFF
d_gene: -
v_gene: TRBV5-1

CDR3aa: CASSFPSYNSPLHF
d_gene: -
v_gene: TRBV27

CDR3aa: CASSLIPTNEKLFF
d_gene: -
v_gene: TRBV7-2

CDR3aa: CASSFGRSTDTQYF
d_gene: -
v_gene: TRBV7-2

CDR3aa: CASSETSGSINEQFF
d_gene: TRBD2
v_gene: TRBV2

CDR3aa: CASSPGGTLSNEQFF
d_gene: -
v_gene: TRBV18

CDR3aa: CASSGPGAVGTMNTEAFF
d_gene: -
v_gene: TRBV9

CDR3aa: CASSPVPGPQNTEAFF
d_gene: -
v_gene: TRBV18

CDR3aa: CSASLTSGGGITDTQYF
d_gene: TRBD2
v_gene: TRBV20-1

CDR3aa: CSVVGTGAHGYTF
d_gene: TRBD1
v_gene: TRBV29-1

CDR3aa: CASSLSPEGDGYTF
d_gene: -
v_gene: TRBV28

CDR3aa: CASRGRGDTEAFF
d_gene: -
v_gene: TRBV5-4

CDR3aa: CASSLGAGATYEQYF
d_gene: -
v_gene: TRBV5-1

CDR3aa: CASSQGLNTEAFF
d_gene: -
v_gene: TRBV2

CDR3aa: CASSLTGGGANVLTF
d_gene: -
v_gene: TRBV7-9

CDR3aa: CASSLSGSSYEQYF
d_gene: -
v_gene: TRBV5-1

CDR3aa: CASSTGNNSYEQYF
d_gene: -
v_gene: TRBV21-1

CDR3aa: CASSYSPGQGMDEQFF
d_gene: TRBD1
v_gene: TRBV6-2/TRBV6-3

CDR3aa: CASSPPSGSSYNEQFF
d_gene: TRBD2
v_gene: TRBV5-1

CDR3aa: CASSRTGLQNHGYTF
d_gene: TRBD1
v_gene: TRBV19

CDR3aa: CASSLSVNQPQHF
d_gene: -
v_gene: TRBV27

CDR3aa: CASSRQAGGQETQYF
d_gene: TRBD2
v_gene: TRBV28

CDR3aa: CASSEEKSSYNEQFF
d_gene: -
v_gene: TRBV6-4

CDR3aa: CAWSVRGSGNTIYF
d_gene: -
v_gene: TRBV30

CDR3aa: CASWQRGKGTEAFF
d_gene: -
v_gene: TRBV19

CDR3aa: CASSPSGSGGNEQFF
d_gene: TRBD2
v_gene: TRBV18

CDR3aa: CASSVDGTVSGNTIYF
d_gene: TRBD1
v_gene: TRBV9

CDR3aa: CASSLGSGFEQYF
d_gene: -
v_gene: TRBV7-9

CDR3aa: CASNVRTGEQFF
d_gene: -
v_gene: TRBV6-1